This is a list of T cell receptor beta chains from one sample in a study of cytomegalovirus exposure and HLA in healthy donors. The data were produced by immunoSEQ multiplex PCR, yet TCRdb's version contains in-frame clones alone and is incomplete. The sample lists 65,000 or so clones; 60% to 80% were seen once. The sample comprised PBMCs. Every receptor here comes from a man aged 25-45 years in good health and CMV-seronegative. Both conserved end residues are trimmed from each CDR3. A D gene is named only where the DNA matches it firmly.

d_gene	v_gene	j_gene	CDR3aa
-	TRBV9	TRBJ1-2	ASSRGGASDGYT
TRBD2	TRBV30	TRBJ2-1	AWSALAGNEQF
-	TRBV7-9	TRBJ2-3	ASSLIGASTDTQY
-	TRBV6-5	TRBJ1-5	ASSYSGGDQPQH
-	TRBV19	TRBJ1-5	ASSFGPGAQPQH
TRBD1	TRBV27	TRBJ1-2	ASRGTANYGYT
-	TRBV5-6	TRBJ1-4	ASSRDEKLF
TRBD2	TRBV10-2	TRBJ2-1	ASAPSGGSYNEQF
-	TRBV6-5	TRBJ1-1	ASRMTSGTEAF
TRBD2	TRBV6-4	TRBJ2-1	ASSDSTGGPGEQF
TRBD1	TRBV13	TRBJ1-2	ASSLGDRAGGYT
TRBD2	TRBV2	TRBJ2-1	ASRTGTSGRNEQF
-	TRBV11-3	TRBJ2-3	ASSRGAVSATDTQY
-	TRBV18	TRBJ1-2	ASSPYIAGDDYGYT
TRBD1	TRBV4-1	TRBJ2-7	ASSQRPPGTGFSYEQY
TRBD2	TRBV2	TRBJ2-1	ASSESIAGVYNEQF
TRBD1	TRBV5-1	TRBJ2-7	ASSFGQGSYEQY
-	TRBV7-9	TRBJ2-5	ASSLTETQY
TRBD1	TRBV5-1	TRBJ1-1	ASSQSNRGATEAF
-	TRBV6-5	TRBJ1-1	ASSPQVNTEAF
TRBD1	TRBV6-5	TRBJ1-2	ASSPRGNYSYT
-	TRBV7-9	TRBJ1-1	ASSLVGQSTEAF
-	TRBV19	TRBJ1-5	ASDNGQISNQPQH
-	TRBV7-2	TRBJ1-1	ASSQGTGYTEAF
-	TRBV11-2	TRBJ2-7	ASSLALGNEQY
TRBD2	TRBV6-5	TRBJ2-1	ASSRTSGQYNEQF
-	TRBV4-1	TRBJ2-7	ASSQERGSWVEQY
TRBD1	TRBV25-1	TRBJ2-5	ASRETGTGKETQY
TRBD2	TRBV4-1	TRBJ2-2	ASSRIPELAGRNTGELF
-	TRBV25-1	TRBJ1-1	ASGDRLTEAF
-	TRBV30	TRBJ1-6	AWPVGSYNSPLH
TRBD1	TRBV19	TRBJ2-1	ASQAYRGRDEQF
-	TRBV6-5	TRBJ1-1	ASSLPRGDDTEAF